This TCR beta chain was identified in a study of blood T cell repertoires in COVID-19. Participant-reported clinical history was the basis for cohort assignment. Recovery meant two consecutive negative NP/OP PCR tests, professional clearance, or resolved symptoms. The assay was immunoSEQ multiplex PCR, and TCRdb's table has in-frame clones only and misses some. Here the sample spans fewer than 600,000 clones, 88% being singletons. The length of the CDR3 is 19 residues. V lost 6 bases to trimming and J lost 0 bases; unmatched junction nucleotides: 17. CDR1 and CDR2 (germline): ENHRY, SYGVKD. Material for sequencing was PBMCs or T cells enriched from blood (not recorded which). The clonotype comes from a middle-aged woman who had recovered from COVID-19. The chain employs TRBV10-3 and TRBJ1-1; 9 nucleotides line up with TRBD1. CDR3 protein: CAISRNMGQGVGVNTEAFF. The CDR3 coding sequence is TGTGCCATCAGCCGGAACATGGGACAGGGAGTAGGTGTGAACACTGAAGCTTTCTTT.